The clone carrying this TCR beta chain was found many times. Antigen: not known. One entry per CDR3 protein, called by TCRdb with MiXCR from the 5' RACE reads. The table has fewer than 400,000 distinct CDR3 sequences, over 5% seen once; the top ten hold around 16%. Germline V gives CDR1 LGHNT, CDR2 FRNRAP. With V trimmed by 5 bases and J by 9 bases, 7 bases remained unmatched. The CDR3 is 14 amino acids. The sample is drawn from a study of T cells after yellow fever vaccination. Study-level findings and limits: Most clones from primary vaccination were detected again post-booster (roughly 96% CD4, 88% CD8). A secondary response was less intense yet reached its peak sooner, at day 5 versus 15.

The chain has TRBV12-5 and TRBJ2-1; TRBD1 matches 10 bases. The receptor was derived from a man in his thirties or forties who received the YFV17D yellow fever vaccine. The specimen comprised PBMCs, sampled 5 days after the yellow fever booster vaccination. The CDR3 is CASGPGQGSGEQFF. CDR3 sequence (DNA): TGTGCTAGTGGTCCGGGACAGGGGTCGGGTGAGCAGTTCTTC.